Below, 19 T cell receptor beta chains from the same sample are listed, as sequenced in a study of long-term antiretroviral therapy in people with HIV. Version v3.0 of the immunoSEQ assay ran at survey level. Only in-frame clones appear in the TCRdb table, and some are missing; sequencing was by immunoSEQ multiplex PCR. The sample includes 9,500 to 15,000 clones, about three quarters of them seen just once. Here the sequenced sample was unsorted PBMCs, taken about 3.3 years before starting antiretroviral therapy. These receptors were taken from a man aged 40-50 years with HIV.

The chain recombines TRBV18 with TRBJ1-3, with a weak D call TRBD1 (5 bases). Deletions cut 3 bases from V and 2 bases from J, with 8 bases between. CDR1 is KGHSH, CDR2 LQKENI, per germline. The CDR3 runs to 14 residues. CDR3 bases: TGTGCCAGCTCACCTCTGACAGCTGGAAACACCATATATTTT. This sequence encodes CASSPLTAGNTIYF. Using reference TRBV18 and TRBJ1-3 for the parts outside the CDR3, the full variable domain is NAGVMQNPRHLVRRRGQEARLRCSPMKGHSHVYWYRQLPEEGLKFMVYLQKENIIDESGMPKERFSAEFPKEGPSILRIQQVVRGDSAAYFCASSPLTAGNTIYFGEGSWLTVV.

The CDR3 nucleotides are TGTGCCAGCAACGACAGAAGCACCGGGGAGCTGTTTTTT. It codes for CASNDRSTGELFF. V gene TRBV28 combines with J gene TRBJ2-2; possibly TRBD1 for D (5 bases). V was cut by 7 bases and J by 4 bases, with 10 bases left in between. The CDR3 runs to 13 residues. CDR1 MDHEN and CDR2 SYDVKM come from the germline V gene. The complete variable domain, with remaining parts taken from reference TRBV28 and TRBJ2-2, reads DVKVTQSSRYLVKRTGEKVFLECVQDMDHENMFWYRQDPGLGLRLIYFSYDVKMKEKGDIPEGYSVSREKKERFSLILESASTNQTSMYLCASNDRSTGELFFGEGSRLTVL.

The genes are TRBV11-3 and TRBJ2-1; 10 positions match TRBD1. Trimming at V came to 5 bases and at J to 8 bases, leaving 6 bases not matched to a gene. The length of the CDR3 is 14 residues. Germline V lookup: CDR1 SGHNT, CDR2 YENEEA. CDR3 in DNA: TGTGCCAGCAGCCCGGGACAGGGGCCATATGAGCAGTTCTTC. This codes for CASSPGQGPYEQFF.

The rearrangement joins TRBV5-1 to TRBJ2-1; either TRBD1 or TRBD2 may supply D (5 bases each). V gave up 3 bases and J gave up 8 bases, with 18 bases separating them. CDR1 and CDR2 (germline): SGHRS, YFSETQ. The CDR3 runs 15 residues. In DNA, the CDR3 is TGCGCCAGCAGCTCACCCCACGTGGGGGTCCATGAGCAGTTCTTC. Encoded protein: CASSSPHVGVHEQFF.

The chain recombines TRBV19 with TRBJ1-5, with D possibly being TRBD1 (6 bases). Germline CDR1 is LNHDA and CDR2 is SQIVND (reference sequence). This CDR3 contains 15 residues. V lost 1 base to trimming and J lost 4 bases, with 11 bases between them. CDR3 region: CASSIGRGPNQPQHF. As DNA, the CDR3 is TGTGCCAGTAGTATAGGACGGGGGCCGAATCAGCCCCAGCATTTT.

The CDR3 DNA reads TGTGCCTGGAGTGTGCAGGGGGTGGTCCAAGAGACCCAGTACTTC. Translated, it gives CAWSVQGVVQETQYF. The chain employs TRBV30 and TRBJ2-5; 7 bases agree with TRBD1. The CDR3 is 15 residues long. CDR1 is GTSNPN, CDR2 SVGIG, per germline (reference sequence). The V and J ends lost 0 bases and 1 base, in that order; junction bases with no gene match: 5.

The chain is built from TRBV5-4 and TRBJ2-3; TRBD2 might be the D (6 bases). The CDR3 runs 19 residues. Per the germline V gene, CDR1 is SGHNT and CDR2 is YYREEE (reference sequence). Trimming removed 3 bases from V and 1 base from J, with 24 bases in between. The DNA of the CDR3 is TGTGCCAGCAGCTACGAACTAGTATCACTTACGGGAGGCACAGATACGCAGTATTTT. Its translation: CASSYELVSLTGGTDTQYF.

This sequence joins TRBV5-4 and TRBJ1-1; D is unresolved. V was trimmed by 4 bases and J by 1 base, leaving 14 bases between them. Germline CDR1 is SGHNT and CDR2 is YYREEE (reference sequence). CDR3 length: 15 residues. The CDR3 DNA follows: TGTGCCAGCAGCCCCCCCCCGGCGGGGAACACTGAAGCTTTCTTT. Residues: CASSPPPAGNTEAFF.

The chain carries TRBV2 and TRBJ1-2; 8 bases agree with TRBD1. This CDR3 is 14 amino acids long. With V trimmed by 1 base and J by 10 bases, 8 bases remained unmatched. In germline, CDR1 is SNHLY, CDR2 FYNNEI. The CDR3 loop reads CASSEGQGRSIYTF. CDR3 bases: TGTGCCAGCAGTGAAGGACAGGGGAGGTCTATCTACACCTTC. Looking up the rest from reference TRBV2 and TRBJ1-2 gives the full variable domain: EPEVTQTPSHQVTQMGQEVILRCVPISNHLYFYWYRQILGQKVEFLVSFYNNEISEKSEIFDDQFSVERPDGSNFTLKIRSTKLEDSAMYFCASSEGQGRSIYTFGSGTRLTVV.

V usage is TRBV27 and J usage is TRBJ2-1; 9 nucleotides match TRBD1. Germline CDR1 MNHEY, CDR2 SMNVEV (reference sequence). The junction had 13 bases not matched to a gene; V was cut back by 6 bases and J by 7 bases. The CDR3 is 16 amino acids. CDR3 sequence: CASRPPRDRVGNEQFF. DNA of the CDR3: TGTGCCAGCAGACCTCCCCGGGACAGGGTCGGTAATGAGCAGTTCTTC.

This rearrangement joins TRBV5-8 to TRBJ2-1; 7 nucleotides agree with TRBD2. The CDR3 has 14 residues. V dropped 5 bases and J dropped 3; count of bases not matched to a gene: 5. Germline values: CDR1 SGHTS, CDR2 YDEGEE. This chain's CDR3 is CASRVAGLYNEQFF. The CDR3 DNA reads as TGTGCCAGCAGGGTAGCGGGCCTCTACAATGAGCAGTTCTTC.

The V call is TRBV19, the J call TRBJ2-1; no clear D. There are 13 residues in the CDR3. Germline assignment: CDR1 LNHDA and CDR2 SQIVND (reference sequence). The V end was cut by 6 bases, the J end by 7 bases, with 13 bases between. The CDR3 protein is CASRRGSPNEQFF. The DNA of the CDR3 is TGTGCCAGTAGAAGAGGCTCTCCGAATGAGCAGTTCTTC.

The gene calls are TRBV5-1 and TRBJ1-1, with 7 nucleotides matching TRBD1. In germline, CDR1 is SGHRS, CDR2 YFSETQ. With 3 bases clipped from V and 4 bases from J, the junction kept 12 bases outside the gene matches. The CDR3 runs to 16 residues. Here the CDR3 DNA reads TGCGCCAGCAGCTCGAACACAGGGGTCGGTGGCACTGAAGCTTTCTTT. Translation gives CASSSNTGVGGTEAFF.

Here the CDR3 DNA reads TGTGCCAGCAGCCATGAGGGGGGGCAAAATCAGCCCCAGCATTTT. Amino acid sequence: CASSHEGGQNQPQHF. This rearrangement joins TRBV7-9 to TRBJ1-5, with a tentative D call TRBD1 (6 bases). The ends were cut back, 5 bases at V and 4 bases at J, with 15 bases in the middle. The CDR3 length is 15 residues. Germline V gene lookup returns CDR1 SEHNR and CDR2 FQNEAQ (reference sequence).

J is TRBJ2-7 and V is TRBV6-5; 12 bases are shared with TRBD2. Germline values: CDR1 MNHEY, CDR2 SVGAGI. The CDR3 spans 15 residues. V lost 6 bases, J lost 4 bases, and 7 bases stayed unmatched. In nucleotides, the CDR3 is TGTGCCAGCAGCCGTACCGGGACTAGCGGGTACGAGCAGTACTTC. This codes for CASSRTGTSGYEQYF.

This chain uses TRBV5-4 with TRBJ2-1; perhaps TRBD2 as D (6 bases). CDR1 and CDR2 from the germline V gene are SGHNT and YYREEE (reference sequence). V lost 4 bases and J 4 bases, leaving 12 bases between the germline ends. This CDR3 has 14 residues. CDR3 bases: TGTGCCAGCAGCCTGCCGGGACTTTACAATGAGCAGTTCTTC. Amino acids: CASSLPGLYNEQFF.

This clone was picked up a small number of times. The chain couples TRBV14 to TRBJ2-5; perhaps TRBD1 as D (5 bases). From germline, CDR1 is SGHDN and CDR2 FVKESK. V gave up 4 bases and J gave up 7 bases, with 13 bases separating them. The CDR3 is 13 amino acids. This CDR3 reads CASSLPSGATQYF. The CDR3 nucleotides read TGTGCCAGCAGCCTCCCGTCTGGGGCGACCCAGTACTTC.

This clone was counted a few times. The chain has TRBV6-4 and TRBJ1-1; D unclear. Trimming removed 5 bases at V and 1 base at J, with 2 bases between. The germline CDR1 and CDR2 sequences are MRHNA and SNTAGT. The CDR3 consists of 11 residues. The CDR3 region has the DNA TGTGCCAGCAGTTCGAACACTGAAGCTTTCTTT. Protein product: CASSSNTEAFF.

The chain uses TRBV7-9 and TRBJ1-2; 12 positions match TRBD1. Germline V CDR1 and CDR2: SEHNR, FQNEAQ (reference sequence). Trimming removed 1 base from V and 7 bases from J; junction bases left unmatched: 7. This CDR3 comprises 16 residues. The CDR3 spells CASSLVRDRGQGGYTF. The CDR3 DNA is TGTGCCAGCAGCTTAGTTCGGGACAGGGGGCAAGGTGGCTACACCTTC.